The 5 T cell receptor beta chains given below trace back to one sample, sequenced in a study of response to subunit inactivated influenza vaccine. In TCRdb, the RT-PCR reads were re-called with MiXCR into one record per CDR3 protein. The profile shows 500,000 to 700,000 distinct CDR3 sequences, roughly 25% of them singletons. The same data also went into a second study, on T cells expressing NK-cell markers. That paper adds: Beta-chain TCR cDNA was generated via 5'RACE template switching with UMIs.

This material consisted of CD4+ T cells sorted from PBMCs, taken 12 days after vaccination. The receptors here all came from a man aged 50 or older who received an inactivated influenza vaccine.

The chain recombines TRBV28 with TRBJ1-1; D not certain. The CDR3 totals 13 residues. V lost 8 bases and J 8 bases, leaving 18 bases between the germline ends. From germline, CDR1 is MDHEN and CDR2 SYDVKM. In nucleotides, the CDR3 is TGTGCCAGCCAAGTTTATGGTCACAGCGAAGCTTTCTTT. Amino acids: CASQVYGHSEAFF.

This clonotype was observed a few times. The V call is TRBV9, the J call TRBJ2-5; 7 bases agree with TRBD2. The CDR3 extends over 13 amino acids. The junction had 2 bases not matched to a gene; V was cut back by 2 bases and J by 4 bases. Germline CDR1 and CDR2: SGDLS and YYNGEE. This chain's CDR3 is CASSVREGETQYF. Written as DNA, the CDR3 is TGTGCCAGCAGCGTTAGGGAGGGAGAGACCCAGTACTTC.

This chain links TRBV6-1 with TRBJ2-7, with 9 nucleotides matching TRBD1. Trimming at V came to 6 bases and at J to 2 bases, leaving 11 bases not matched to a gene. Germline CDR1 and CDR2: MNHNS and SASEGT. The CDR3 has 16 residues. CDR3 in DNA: TGTGCCAGCAGACGCAGTATGGACAGGGGTGCCTACGAGCAGTACTTC. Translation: CASRRSMDRGAYEQYF.

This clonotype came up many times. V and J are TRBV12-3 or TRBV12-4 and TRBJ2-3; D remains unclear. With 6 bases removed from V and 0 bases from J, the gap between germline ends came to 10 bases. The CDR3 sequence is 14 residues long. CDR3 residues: CASSLSASTDTQYF. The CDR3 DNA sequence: TGTGCCAGCAGCTTGAGTGCTAGCACAGATACGCAGTATTTT.

The CDR3 loop reads CASSDAQIMNTEAFF. In DNA, the CDR3 is TGTGCCAGCAGTGATGCCCAGATCATGAACACTGAAGCTTTCTTT. This chain joins TRBV28 and TRBJ1-1; D is uncertain. The CDR3 contains 15 residues. Germline-derived CDR1 and CDR2 are MDHEN and SYDVKM. V gave up 5 bases and J gave up 0 bases, with 13 bases separating them.